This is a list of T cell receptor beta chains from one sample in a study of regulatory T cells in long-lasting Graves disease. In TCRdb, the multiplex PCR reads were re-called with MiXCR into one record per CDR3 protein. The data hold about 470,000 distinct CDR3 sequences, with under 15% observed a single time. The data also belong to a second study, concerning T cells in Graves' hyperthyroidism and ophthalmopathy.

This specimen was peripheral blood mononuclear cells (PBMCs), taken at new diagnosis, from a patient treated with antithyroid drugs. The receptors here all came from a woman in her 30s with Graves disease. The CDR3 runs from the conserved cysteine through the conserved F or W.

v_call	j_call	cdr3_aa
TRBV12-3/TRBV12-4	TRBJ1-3	CASSFKPHSGNTIYF
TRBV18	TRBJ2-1	CASSPPERDSYNEQFF
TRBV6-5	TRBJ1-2	CASSYSTGLGYTF
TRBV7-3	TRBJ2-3	CASSWLPLGAGVSGGTDTQYF
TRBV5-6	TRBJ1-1	CASSRGADYTEAFF
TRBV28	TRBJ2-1	CASSFVTRGRASYEQFF
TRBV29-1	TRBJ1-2	CSARTDWGYGYTF
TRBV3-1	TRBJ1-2	CASSHGYGYTF
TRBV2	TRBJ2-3	CASRFRDTTDTQYF
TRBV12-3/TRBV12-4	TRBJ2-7	CASSSGTSGSIYEQYF
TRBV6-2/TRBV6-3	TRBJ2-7	CASSPGQGVLSYEQYF
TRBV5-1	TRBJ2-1	CASSRFRAGGDEQFF
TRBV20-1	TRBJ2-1	CSARDPGTRGNEQFF
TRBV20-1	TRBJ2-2	CSARDLSGLAGLGELFF
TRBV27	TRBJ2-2	CASRGLANANTGELFF
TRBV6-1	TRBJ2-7	CASSPGWEGYSYEQYF
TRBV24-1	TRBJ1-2	CATQPRGDYGYTF
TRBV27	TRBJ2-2	CASSLRVSNTGELFF
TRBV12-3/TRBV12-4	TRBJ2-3	CASSLGRERGTDTQYF
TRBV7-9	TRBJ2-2	CASSPRRSGELFF
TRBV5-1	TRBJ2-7	CASSLTEYEQYF
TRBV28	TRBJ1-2	CASSQQGAKPRNGYTF
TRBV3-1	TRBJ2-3	CASSPPGRQNTQYF
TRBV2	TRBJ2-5	CASRDQETQYF
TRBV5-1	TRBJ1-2	CASQDSTGGYTF
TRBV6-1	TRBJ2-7	CASSPMEPGRPLGPSYEQYF
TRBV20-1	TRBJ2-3	CSAGAGTRESHTQYF
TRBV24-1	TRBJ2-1	CATSDQGLAGEGEQFF
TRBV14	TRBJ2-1	CASSQEGGLGSSSYNEQFF
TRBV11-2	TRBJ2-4	CASSLFREVDKNIQYF
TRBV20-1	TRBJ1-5	CSAPSKGGSNQPQHF
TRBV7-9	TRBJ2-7	CASSLGFGGHEQYF
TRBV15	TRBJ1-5	CATSREDRNYQPQHF
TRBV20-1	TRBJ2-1	CSARIGARTSGNNEQFF
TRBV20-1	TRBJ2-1	CSAHRSSYNEQFF
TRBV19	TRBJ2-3	CASSIDPFSTDTQYF
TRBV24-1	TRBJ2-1	CATSDFASSGNEQFF
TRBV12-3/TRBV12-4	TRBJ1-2	CASSLGQTNYGYTF
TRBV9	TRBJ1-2	CASSVGEGAIGYTF
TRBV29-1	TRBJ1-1	CSVERQGANTEAFF
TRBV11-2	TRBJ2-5	CASSLVGQETQYF
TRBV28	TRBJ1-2	CASYTSTANYGYTF
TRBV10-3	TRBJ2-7	CAISISGYEQYF
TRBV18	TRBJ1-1	CASSPIVQVNTEAFF
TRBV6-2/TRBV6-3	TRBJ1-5	CASSERWDSAVTPQHF
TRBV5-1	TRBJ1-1	CASSPQAGTGGEAFF
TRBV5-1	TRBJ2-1	CASSLVASGSSEQFF